This record covers a single T cell receptor beta chain. Its specificity is unknown. TCRdb keeps only in-frame clones here, not all; method: immunoSEQ multiplex PCR. Counted here are 150,000 or so clones, about 93% occurring once; the ten biggest clones make up roughly 0.19%. CDR1 and CDR2 from the germline V gene are SQVTM and ANQGSEA. This CDR3 is built from 13 residues. Trimming pared 4 bases from V and 6 bases from J, leaving 13 bases between. This entry is derived from a study of graft-versus-host responses after intestinal transplantation. Overall study: Induction using anti-thymocyte globulin, followed by tacrolimus and steroids for roughly 3 years, was given to all recipients. Study findings and constraints: Some GvH clones appeared in ileal mucosa or blood before recipient bone marrow. Early post-transplant HvG declines were associated with peak circulating GvH clone levels. High graft-versus-host to host-versus-graft clonal ratios were found in allografts of patients who had graft-donor T cell macrochimerism.

The V gene is TRBV29-1, the J gene TRBJ1-5; D remains ambiguous. The input for sequencing was unstimulated CD4+ T cells sorted from spleen or lymph node cells, taken before intestinal transplant. The clonotype originates from a human donor who received an intestinal transplant. The CDR3 loop reads CSVGTGRAQPQHF. The CDR3 coding sequence is TGCAGCGTTGGGACGGGGAGGGCTCAGCCCCAGCATTTT.